Presented here are 15 T cell receptor beta chains from one specimen sequenced in a study of T cells in Graves' hyperthyroidism and ophthalmopathy. The TCR beta CDR3 regions underwent amplification using RNA transcripts as the source. RT-PCR in the first round (using the HTBI primer set) targeted the TCR CDR3. From the multiplex PCR reads, TCRdb called clonotypes with MiXCR, one entry per CDR3 protein. Of fewer than 650,000 distinct CDR3 sequences in the sample, 14% to 15% were seen once. Sequencing was carried out using blood. The receptor source for this set is a woman aged 40 to 50 with Graves' ophthalmopathy.

At least ten counts were recorded for this clonotype. The rearrangement uses TRBV20-1 and TRBJ2-7, with a weak D call TRBD2 (5 bases). Trimming shortened V by 7 bases and J by 3 bases, and 16 bases separated the two germline ends. Germline V CDR1 and CDR2: DFQATT, SNEGSKA (reference sequence). The CDR3 sequence is 13 residues long. The CDR3: CSVARESSYEQYF. DNA for the CDR3: TGCAGTGTAGCGAGAGAGAGTAGCTACGAGCAGTACTTC.

This chain joins TRBV11-2 and TRBJ1-6; TRBD1 aligns across 7 bases. V lost 1 base, J lost 7 bases, and 4 bases stayed unmatched. In germline, CDR1 is SGHAT, CDR2 FQNNGV. This CDR3 has 15 amino acids. CDR3 coding DNA: TGTGCCAGCAGCTTAGTGTGGGACAGAAATTCACCCCTCCACTTT. Amino acid sequence: CASSLVWDRNSPLHF.

This clonotype showed up many times. The chain links TRBV6-2 or TRBV6-3 to TRBJ2-7, with TRBD1 identical over 7 bases. This CDR3 is built from 16 residues. In germline, CDR1 is MNHEY, CDR2 SVGEGT. V lost 5 bases and J lost 3; bases outside the gene matches: 13. The DNA of the CDR3 is TGTGCCAGCAGTCAATGGGACAGCTTGGCGCTCTACGAGCAGTACTTC. It specifies CASSQWDSLALYEQYF.

This clonotype was seen repeatedly, ten times or more. The CDR3 region is CASTLGSPGEQYF. In DNA form, the CDR3 reads TGTGCCAGCACCTTGGGGTCTCCCGGAGAGCAGTACTTC. The chain carries TRBV28 and TRBJ2-7; D uncertain. Germline values: CDR1 MDHEN, CDR2 SYDVKM. The CDR3 consists of 13 residues. V lost 7 bases and J 7 bases, leaving 17 bases between the germline ends.

This clonotype was found a few times. V is TRBV9 and J is TRBJ2-2; D is perhaps TRBD2 (5 bases). The V gene lost 0 bases and the J gene lost 7 bases, with 13 bases spanning the gap. The CDR3 totals 15 residues. In germline, CDR1 is SGDLS, CDR2 YYNGEE. The CDR3 region has the DNA TGTGCCAGCAGCGTAGGGTCTAGCCATCACGGGGAGCTGTTTTTT. Translating gives CASSVGSSHHGELFF.

This clonotype was counted ten times or more. This chain joins TRBV2 and TRBJ2-2, with D maybe TRBD1 (6 bases). Per germline, CDR1 SNHLY and CDR2 FYNNEI. Trimming cost V 6 bases and J 2 bases, with 10 bases left between them. CDR3 size: 14 residues. The CDR3 here is CASRQGLNTGELFF. The CDR3 nucleotides read TGTGCCAGCAGACAGGGCCTCAACACCGGGGAGCTGTTTTTT. The complete variable domain, with remaining parts taken from reference TRBV2 and TRBJ2-2, reads EPEVTQTPSHQVTQMGQEVILRCVPISNHLYFYWYRQILGQKVEFLVSFYNNEISEKSEIFDDQFSVERPDGSNFTLKIRSTKLEDSAMYFCASRQGLNTGELFFGEGSRLTVL.

This rearrangement joins TRBV4-2 to TRBJ2-7; perhaps TRBD2 as D (6 bases). This CDR3 comprises 19 residues. CDR1 is LGHNA and CDR2 is YNFKEQ in the germline V gene. With 1 base removed from V and 2 bases from J, the gap between germline ends came to 24 bases. Written as DNA, the CDR3 is TGTGCCAGCAGCCAAGCGAACGGGGTCGGGAGCCCTCAGGCCTACGAGCAGTACTTC. Amino acids: CASSQANGVGSPQAYEQYF.

This clonotype came up many times. The rearrangement uses TRBV28 and TRBJ1-6; unclear D gene. Trimming pared 6 bases from V and 12 bases from J, leaving 12 bases between. There are 12 residues in the CDR3. CDR1 is MDHEN, CDR2 SYDVKM, per germline. DNA for the CDR3: TGTGCCAGCAGCCTCTCTCAGGTACCCCTCCACTTT. Encoded protein: CASSLSQVPLHF.

This clonotype was observed at least ten times. The chain links TRBV7-3 to TRBJ2-5; 7 nucleotides match TRBD1. This CDR3 is 13 amino acids long. With V trimmed by 5 bases and J by 5 bases, 5 bases remained unmatched. Germline-derived CDR1 and CDR2 are SGHTA and FQGTGA. CDR3 sequence: CASSVDRAETQYF. CDR3 bases: TGTGCCAGCAGCGTAGACAGGGCGGAGACCCAGTACTTC.

The chain has TRBV28 and TRBJ1-2, with D possibly TRBD1 on 6 matching bases. V lost 5 bases and J lost 4, with 17 bases in between. This CDR3 comprises 15 residues. Looked up from germline, CDR1 is MDHEN and CDR2 is SYDVKM. The CDR3 DNA reads TGTGCCAGCAGTACCCCCCCGCAGGGGTCCTATGGCTACACCTTC. This gives the protein CASSTPPQGSYGYTF.

At least ten counts were recorded for this clonotype. CDR3 sequence (DNA): TGCGCCAGCAGCCAAGACGGCTACGAGCAGTACTTC. This sequence encodes CASSQDGYEQYF. The rearrangement links TRBV4-1 to TRBJ2-7; D not resolved. Per germline, CDR1 MGHRA and CDR2 YSYEKL. V was trimmed by 0 bases and J by 3 bases, leaving 3 bases between them. CDR3 length equals 12 residues.

This clonotype was seen once. The rearrangement links TRBV28 to TRBJ2-7, with 9 bases identical to TRBD1. Losses at the gene ends were 4 bases for V and 4 bases for J; bases not matched to a gene: 8. The CDR3 spans 15 residues. Per the germline V gene, CDR1 is MDHEN and CDR2 is SYDVKM. This CDR3 is CASSSSRDRVYEQYF. The CDR3, as DNA: TGTGCCAGCAGTTCCTCACGGGACAGGGTATACGAGCAGTACTTC.

The chain joins TRBV28 to TRBJ1-1; D is unclear. V gave up 3 bases and J gave up 3 bases, with 8 bases separating them. This CDR3 spans 13 amino acids. CDR1 and CDR2 from the germline V gene are MDHEN and SYDVKM. CDR3 sequence: CASSFPYYTEAFF. CDR3 DNA: TGTGCCAGCAGTTTCCCTTACTACACTGAAGCTTTCTTT. Variable domain in full (rest from reference TRBV28 and TRBJ1-1): DVKVTQSSRYLVKRTGEKVFLECVQDMDHENMFWYRQDPGLGLRLIYFSYDVKMKEKGDIPEGYSVSREKKERFSLILESASTNQTSMYLCASSFPYYTEAFFGQGTRLTVV.

The chain couples TRBV19 to TRBJ1-5, with D tentatively TRBD1 (6 bases). The CDR3 has 15 residues. V dropped 4 bases and J dropped 5 bases, with 15 bases sitting between them. Germline CDR1 and CDR2: LNHDA and SQIVND (reference sequence). The CDR3 protein is CASSTRGRVDQPQHF. In DNA, the CDR3 is TGTGCCAGTAGTACCAGGGGCAGGGTCGATCAGCCCCAGCATTTT.

The gene calls are TRBV12-3 or TRBV12-4 and TRBJ1-1, with a tentative D call TRBD1 (6 bases). The CDR3 length is 15 residues. V was trimmed by 6 bases and J by 1 base, leaving 15 bases between them. This chain's CDR3 is CASRSPGQQNTEAFF. CDR3 DNA: TGTGCCAGCAGGTCTCCGGGACAACAGAACACTGAAGCTTTCTTT.